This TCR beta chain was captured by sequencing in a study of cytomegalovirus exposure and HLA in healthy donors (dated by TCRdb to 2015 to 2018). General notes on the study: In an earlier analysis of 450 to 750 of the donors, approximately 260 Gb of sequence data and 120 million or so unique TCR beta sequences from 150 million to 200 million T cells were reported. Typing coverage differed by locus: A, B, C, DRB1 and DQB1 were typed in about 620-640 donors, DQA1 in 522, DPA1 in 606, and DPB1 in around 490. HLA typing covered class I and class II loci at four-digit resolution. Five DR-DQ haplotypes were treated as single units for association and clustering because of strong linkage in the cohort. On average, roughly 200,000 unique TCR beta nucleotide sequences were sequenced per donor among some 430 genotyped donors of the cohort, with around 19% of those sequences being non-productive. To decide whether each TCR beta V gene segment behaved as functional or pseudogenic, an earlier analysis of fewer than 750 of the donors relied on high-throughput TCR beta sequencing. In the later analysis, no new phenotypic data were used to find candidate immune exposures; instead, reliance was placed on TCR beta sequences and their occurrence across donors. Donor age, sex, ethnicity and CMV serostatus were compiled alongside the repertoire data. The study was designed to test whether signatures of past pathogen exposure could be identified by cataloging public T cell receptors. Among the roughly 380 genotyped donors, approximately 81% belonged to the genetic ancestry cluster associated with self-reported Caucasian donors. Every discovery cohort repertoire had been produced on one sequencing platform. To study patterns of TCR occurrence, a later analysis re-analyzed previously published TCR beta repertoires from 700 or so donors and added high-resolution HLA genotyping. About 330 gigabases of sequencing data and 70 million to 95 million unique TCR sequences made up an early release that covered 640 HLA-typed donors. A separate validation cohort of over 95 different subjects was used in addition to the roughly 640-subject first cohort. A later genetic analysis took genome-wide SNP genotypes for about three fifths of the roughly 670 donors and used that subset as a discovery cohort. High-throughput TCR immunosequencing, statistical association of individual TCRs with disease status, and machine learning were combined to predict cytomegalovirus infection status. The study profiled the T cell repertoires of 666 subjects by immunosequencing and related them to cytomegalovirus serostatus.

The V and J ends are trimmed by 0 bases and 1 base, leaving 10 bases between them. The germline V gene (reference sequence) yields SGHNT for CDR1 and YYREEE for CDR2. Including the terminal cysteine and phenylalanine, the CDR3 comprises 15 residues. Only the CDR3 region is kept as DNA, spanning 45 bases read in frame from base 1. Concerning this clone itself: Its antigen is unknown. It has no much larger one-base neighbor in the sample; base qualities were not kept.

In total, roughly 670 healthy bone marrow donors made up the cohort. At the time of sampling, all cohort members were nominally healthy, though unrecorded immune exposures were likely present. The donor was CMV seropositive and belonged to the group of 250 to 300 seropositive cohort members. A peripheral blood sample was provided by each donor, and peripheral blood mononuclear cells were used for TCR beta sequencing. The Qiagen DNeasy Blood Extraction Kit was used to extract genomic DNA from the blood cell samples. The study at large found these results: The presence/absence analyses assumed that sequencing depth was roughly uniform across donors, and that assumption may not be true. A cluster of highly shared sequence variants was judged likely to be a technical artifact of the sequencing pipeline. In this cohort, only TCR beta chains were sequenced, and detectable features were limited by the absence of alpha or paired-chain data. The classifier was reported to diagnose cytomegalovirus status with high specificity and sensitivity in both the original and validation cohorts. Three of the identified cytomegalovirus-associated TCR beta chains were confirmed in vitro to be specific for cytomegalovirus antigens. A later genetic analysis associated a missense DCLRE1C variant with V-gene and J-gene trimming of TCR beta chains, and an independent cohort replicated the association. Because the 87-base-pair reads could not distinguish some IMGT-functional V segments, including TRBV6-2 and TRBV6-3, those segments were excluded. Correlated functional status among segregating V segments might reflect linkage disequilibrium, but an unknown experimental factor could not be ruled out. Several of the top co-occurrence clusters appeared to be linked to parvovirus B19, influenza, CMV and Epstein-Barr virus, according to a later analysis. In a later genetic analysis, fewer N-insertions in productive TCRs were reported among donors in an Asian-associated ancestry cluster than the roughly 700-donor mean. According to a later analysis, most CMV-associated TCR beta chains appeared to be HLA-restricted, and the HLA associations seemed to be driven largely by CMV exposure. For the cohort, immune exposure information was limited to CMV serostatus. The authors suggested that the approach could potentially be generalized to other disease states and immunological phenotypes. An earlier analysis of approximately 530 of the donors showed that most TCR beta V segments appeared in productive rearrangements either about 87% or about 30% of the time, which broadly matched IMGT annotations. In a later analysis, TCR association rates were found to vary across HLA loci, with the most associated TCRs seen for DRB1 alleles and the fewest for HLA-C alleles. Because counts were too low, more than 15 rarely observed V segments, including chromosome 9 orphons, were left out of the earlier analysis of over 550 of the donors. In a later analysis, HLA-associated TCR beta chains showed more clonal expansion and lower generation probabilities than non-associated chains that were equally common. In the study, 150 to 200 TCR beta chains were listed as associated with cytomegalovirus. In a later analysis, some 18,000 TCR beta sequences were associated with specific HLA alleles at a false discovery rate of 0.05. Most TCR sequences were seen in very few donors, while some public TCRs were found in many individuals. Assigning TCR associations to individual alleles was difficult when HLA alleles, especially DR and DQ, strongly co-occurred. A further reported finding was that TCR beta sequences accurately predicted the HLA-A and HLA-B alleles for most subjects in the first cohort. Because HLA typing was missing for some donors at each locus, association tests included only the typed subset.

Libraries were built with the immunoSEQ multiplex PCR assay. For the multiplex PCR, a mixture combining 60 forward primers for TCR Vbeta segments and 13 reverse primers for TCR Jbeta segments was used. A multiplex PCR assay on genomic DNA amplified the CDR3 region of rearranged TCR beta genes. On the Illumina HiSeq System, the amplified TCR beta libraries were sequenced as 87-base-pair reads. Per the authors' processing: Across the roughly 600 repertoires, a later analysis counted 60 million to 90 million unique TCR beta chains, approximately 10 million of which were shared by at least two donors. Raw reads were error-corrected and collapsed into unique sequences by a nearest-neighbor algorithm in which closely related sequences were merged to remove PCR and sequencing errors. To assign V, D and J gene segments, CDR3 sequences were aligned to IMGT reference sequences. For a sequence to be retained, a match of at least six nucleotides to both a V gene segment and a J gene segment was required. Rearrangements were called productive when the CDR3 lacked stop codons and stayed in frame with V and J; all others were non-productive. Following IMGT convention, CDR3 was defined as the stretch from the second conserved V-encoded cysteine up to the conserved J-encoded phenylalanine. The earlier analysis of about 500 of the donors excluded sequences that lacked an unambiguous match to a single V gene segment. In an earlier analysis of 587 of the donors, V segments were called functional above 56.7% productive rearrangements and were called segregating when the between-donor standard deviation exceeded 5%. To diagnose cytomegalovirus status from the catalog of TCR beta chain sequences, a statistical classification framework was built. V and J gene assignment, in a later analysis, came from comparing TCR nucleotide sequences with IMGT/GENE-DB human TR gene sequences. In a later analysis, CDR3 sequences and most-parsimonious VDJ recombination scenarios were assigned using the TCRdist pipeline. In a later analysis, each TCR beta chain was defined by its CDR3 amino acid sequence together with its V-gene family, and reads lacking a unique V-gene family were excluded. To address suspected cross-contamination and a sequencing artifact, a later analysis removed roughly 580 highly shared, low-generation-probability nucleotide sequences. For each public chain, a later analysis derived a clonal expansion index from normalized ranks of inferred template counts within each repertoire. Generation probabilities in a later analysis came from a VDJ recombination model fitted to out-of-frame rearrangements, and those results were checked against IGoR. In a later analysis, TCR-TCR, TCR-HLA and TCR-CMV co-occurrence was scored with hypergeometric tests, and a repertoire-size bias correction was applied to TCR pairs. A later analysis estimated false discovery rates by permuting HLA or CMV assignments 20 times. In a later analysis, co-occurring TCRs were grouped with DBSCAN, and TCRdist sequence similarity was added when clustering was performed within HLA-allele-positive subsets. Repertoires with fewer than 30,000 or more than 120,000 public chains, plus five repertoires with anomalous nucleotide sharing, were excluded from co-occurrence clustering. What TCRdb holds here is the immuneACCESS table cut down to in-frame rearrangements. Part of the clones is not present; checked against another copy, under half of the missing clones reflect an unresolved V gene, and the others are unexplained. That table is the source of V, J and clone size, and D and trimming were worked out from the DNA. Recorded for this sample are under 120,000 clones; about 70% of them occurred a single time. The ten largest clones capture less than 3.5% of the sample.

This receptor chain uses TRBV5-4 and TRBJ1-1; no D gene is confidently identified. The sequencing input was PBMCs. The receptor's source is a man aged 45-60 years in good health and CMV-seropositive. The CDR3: CASSLGIGENTEAFF. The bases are TGTGCCAGCAGCTTGGGCATCGGGGAGAACACTGAAGCTTTCTTT.